Listed below are T cell receptor beta chains from one sample, sequenced in a study of siplizumab effects on memory and regulatory T cells. TCRdb's copy holds only in-frame clones and misses some; the assay was immunoSEQ multiplex PCR. The repertoire holds about 72,000 clones, with roughly 89% as singletons. Material: CD8+ T cells sorted from blood. These TCRs come from a human donor in good health. The CDR3 runs from the conserved cysteine through the conserved F or W. A D gene is named only where the DNA matches it firmly. The size entry is marked missing in some rows and otherwise reads once, few, many or a size class.

CAGEDGELQETQYF	TGTGCCGGCGAGGACGGGGAACTACAAGAGACCCAGTACTTC	-	-	TRBV2	TRBJ2-5
CASTQDRAEAFF	TGCGCCAGCACCCAAGACAGGGCGGAAGCTTTCTTT	TRBD1	once	TRBV23-1	TRBJ1-1
CASSYAGEQYF	TGTGCCAGCAGTTATGCGGGGGAGCAGTACTTC	-	-	TRBV11-2	TRBJ2-7
CASSSGQGSSNYGYTF	TGTGCCAGCAGTTCGGGACAGGGGTCTTCTAACTATGGCTACACCTTC	TRBD1	once	TRBV2	TRBJ1-2
CASSIVLVGNQPQHF	TGCGCCAGCAGTATTGTATTGGTGGGCAATCAGCCCCAGCATTTT	-	-	TRBV4-1	TRBJ1-5
CASSLRGMDEQYF	TGTGCCAGCAGCTTACGGGGAATGGACGAGCAGTACTTC	-	-	TRBV5-8	TRBJ2-7
CASSSNLLTGTVALYGYTF	TGTGCCAGCAGCTCCAATCTACTGACAGGGACGGTGGCCTTATATGGCTACACCTTC	TRBD1	-	TRBV7-9	TRBJ1-2
CASSSLRDPNEQYF	TGTGCCAGCAGTTCGCTCCGGGATCCCAACGAGCAGTACTTC	-	-	TRBV6-5	TRBJ2-7
CASSELQGGSYGYTF	TGTGCCAGCAGTGAATTACAGGGAGGTTCATATGGCTACACCTTC	-	-	TRBV6-1	TRBJ1-2
CASSLWKGGLYNEQFF	TGTGCCAGCAGTTTATGGAAGGGAGGGCTATACAATGAGCAGTTCTTC	TRBD2	-	TRBV27	TRBJ2-1
CASRTQDRVNYGYTF	TGTGCCAGTAGGACGCAGGACAGGGTTAACTATGGCTACACCTTC	TRBD1	-	TRBV19	TRBJ1-2
CASSLRQGDQETQYF	TGTGCCAGCAGCCTCCGGCAGGGCGACCAAGAGACCCAGTACTTC	-	-	TRBV11-3	TRBJ2-5
CASSLIPLYEQYF	TGTGCCAGCAGTTTAATACCGCTTTACGAGCAGTACTTC	-	-	TRBV27	TRBJ2-7
CASSWGQGGTEAFF	TGTGCCAGCAGTTGGGGACAAGGGGGGACTGAAGCTTTCTTT	-	-	TRBV6-5	TRBJ1-1
CASSRAGNTEAFF	TGTGCCAGCAGCCGCGCGGGGAACACTGAAGCTTTCTTT	-	-	TRBV6-4	TRBJ1-1
CASSKAGGGNTEAFF	TGTGCCAGTAGTAAAGCAGGGGGAGGGAACACTGAAGCTTTCTTT	TRBD1	-	TRBV19	TRBJ1-1
CASSGPGHVGFF	TGTGCCAGCAGTGGACCGGGCCACGTGGGGTTCTTC	-	-	TRBV25-1	TRBJ2-1
CATRRGGGCSYEQYF	TGCGCCACCCGGCGGGGCGGGGGATGCTCCTACGAGCAGTACTTC	TRBD2	-	TRBV23-1	TRBJ2-7
CASTPVGSYYEQYF	TGTGCCAGCACCCCTGTTGGGTCTTACTACGAGCAGTACTTC	-	-	TRBV5-4	TRBJ2-7
CASSQHRGTSGNDEQYF	TGCGCCAGCAGCCAACACCGAGGGACTAGCGGGAACGACGAGCAGTACTTC	TRBD2	-	TRBV4-1	TRBJ2-7
CAWGTGTDWRGTEAFF	TGTGCCTGGGGGACCGGGACGGACTGGAGGGGTACTGAAGCTTTCTTT	-	-	TRBV30	TRBJ1-1
CATSRVSGTFSPLHF	TGTGCCACCAGCAGAGTCTCAGGGACGTTTTCACCCCTCCACTTT	-	-	TRBV15	TRBJ1-6
CVTRGLSTEAFF	TGTGTAACAAGGGGCCTGAGCACTGAAGCTTTCTTT	-	-	TRBV12-5	TRBJ1-1
CASSYSSPFGTEAFF	TGTGCCAGCAGTTACTCGAGTCCGTTCGGCACTGAAGCTTTCTTT	-	once	TRBV6-5	TRBJ1-1
CASSLSVPHEQYF	TGTGCCAGCAGCTTGTCAGTCCCCCACGAGCAGTACTTC	-	-	TRBV5-6	TRBJ2-7
CASSASSGGARVELFF	TGTGCCAGCAGCGCTTCTAGCGGGGGGGCCCGGGTGGAGCTGTTTTTT	TRBD2	-	TRBV9	TRBJ2-2
CASSEAGGKETQYF	TGTGCCAGCAGCGAAGCGGGAGGGAAAGAGACCCAGTACTTC	TRBD2	-	TRBV13	TRBJ2-5
CATRATGPDYGYTF	TGTGCCACCAGGGCGACAGGGCCCGACTATGGCTACACCTTC	TRBD1	-	TRBV15	TRBJ1-2
CASSEAPGFVEKLFF	TGTGCCAGCAGTGAAGCCCCAGGGTTTGTTGAAAAACTGTTTTTT	-	-	TRBV6-1	TRBJ1-4
CASSVGQGVYTEAFF	TGTGCCAGCAGTGTGGGACAGGGGGTTTACACTGAAGCTTTCTTT	TRBD1	-	TRBV6-1	TRBJ1-1
CASSPVRTVDTEAFF	TGCGCCAGCAGCCCAGTCCGGACTGTGGACACTGAAGCTTTCTTT	-	-	TRBV4-1	TRBJ1-1
CSARLVNEQFF	TGCAGTGCTAGACTTGTAAATGAGCAGTTCTTC	-	-	TRBV20-1	TRBJ2-1
CASSLAWVWWDKQETQYF	TGTGCCAGCAGCTTAGCATGGGTATGGTGGGACAAACAAGAGACCCAGTACTTC	-	-	TRBV7-2	TRBJ2-5
CASSLEGGGANVLTF	TGTGCCAGCAGCCTCGAGGGTGGTGGGGCCAACGTCCTGACTTTC	-	-	TRBV6-5	TRBJ2-6
CAEGRTGPTGELFF	TGCGCCGAGGGGAGGACAGGTCCCACCGGGGAGCTGTTTTTT	-	-	TRBV4-1	TRBJ2-2
CVSMRDPTNYGYTF	TGTGTCAGCATGAGGGACCCTACTAACTATGGCTACACCTTC	-	-	TRBV2	TRBJ1-2
CASGSNRANTGELFF	TGTGCCAGCGGATCGAATCGGGCGAACACCGGGGAGCTGTTTTTT	-	-	TRBV5-4	TRBJ2-2
CASLITPWDVNYGYTF	TGTGCCAGTCTAATTACTCCTTGGGACGTTAACTATGGCTACACCTTC	-	once	TRBV19	TRBJ1-2
CASSQQPPWAEAFF	TGTGCCAGCAGCCAACAGCCTCCGTGGGCTGAAGCTTTCTTT	-	-	TRBV14	TRBJ1-1
CASSLFLRRGLVCRHEQYF	TGTGCCAGCAGTCTCTTCCTGCGCAGGGGTTTAGTTTGTCGTCACGAGCAGTACTTC	-	-	TRBV6-4	TRBJ2-7
CASSMGTGNEQFF	TGTGCCAGTAGTATGGGCACAGGGAATGAGCAGTTCTTC	-	-	TRBV19	TRBJ2-1
CASSISGRANEQYF	TGTGCCAGTAGTATTAGCGGGAGGGCCAACGAGCAGTACTTC	TRBD2	-	TRBV19	TRBJ2-7
CASSLSPGTDTQYF	TGTGCCAGCAGTTTATCCCCTGGCACAGATACGCAGTATTTT	-	-	TRBV27	TRBJ2-3
CASSGTLRSYEQYF	TGCGCCAGCAGCGGGACGCTCCGCTCCTACGAGCAGTACTTC	-	-	TRBV5-1	TRBJ2-7
CASSVGGSYGYTF	TGTGCCAGCAGCGTAGGTGGGAGCTATGGCTACACCTTC	-	-	TRBV9	TRBJ1-2
CASSLGLDGYTF	TGTGCCAGCAGCTTAGGACTTGACGGCTACACCTTC	-	-	TRBV7-9	TRBJ1-2
CATLDYQSPDTQYF	TGTGCCACCCTAGACTACCAGTCCCCAGATACGCAGTATTTT	-	-	TRBV18	TRBJ2-3
CASSNTGDTEAFF	TGTGCCAGCAGTAATACAGGGGACACTGAAGCTTTCTTT	TRBD1	few	TRBV27	TRBJ1-1
CASSLSQGGETQYF	TGTGCCAGCAGTTTGTCGCAGGGGGGAGAGACCCAGTACTTC	-	-	TRBV28	TRBJ2-5